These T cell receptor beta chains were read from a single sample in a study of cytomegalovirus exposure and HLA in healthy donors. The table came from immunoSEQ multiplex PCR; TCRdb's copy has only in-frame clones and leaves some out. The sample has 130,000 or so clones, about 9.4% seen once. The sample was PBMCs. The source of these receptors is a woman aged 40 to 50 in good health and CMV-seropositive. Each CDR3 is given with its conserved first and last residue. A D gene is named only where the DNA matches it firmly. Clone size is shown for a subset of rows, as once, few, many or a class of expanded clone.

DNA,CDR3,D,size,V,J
TGTGCCAGCAGTCTTTGGACAGGGCCCGCGGGCGGGGAGCTGTTTTTT,CASSLWTGPAGGELFF,TRBD1,few,TRBV28,TRBJ2-2
TGTGCCAGCAGTTTCTATCGAATCCCCGGGACACCGGGAGGCTACACCTTC,CASSFYRIPGTPGGYTF,NA,few,TRBV28,TRBJ1-2
TGTGCCAGCAGCTTTCGGGGGGGGGCCTACAATGAGCAGTTCTTC,CASSFRGGAYNEQFF,TRBD2,NA,TRBV9,TRBJ2-1
TGTGCCAGCAGCCTTCTGAACAGCCCTGAAGCTTTCTTT,CASSLLNSPEAFF,NA,few,TRBV6-5,TRBJ1-1
TGTGCCAGCAGCTTAGGCAGGAATACTGAAGCTTTCTTT,CASSLGRNTEAFF,NA,few,TRBV7-8,TRBJ1-1
TGTGCCAGCACCATGACAGTCACAGATACGCAGTATTTT,CASTMTVTDTQYF,NA,few,TRBV27,TRBJ2-3
TGTGCCAGCAGTTTACCGGGGCAAGAGACCCAGTACTTC,CASSLPGQETQYF,NA,few,TRBV27,TRBJ2-5
TGTGCCAGCAGCCTCAGGGGTCAGCCCCAGCATTTT,CASSLRGQPQHF,NA,NA,TRBV7-9,TRBJ1-5
TGTGCCAGCAGTTCCGGCGCGACAGGGGGCTCCTACGAGCAGTACTTC,CASSSGATGGSYEQYF,TRBD1,few,TRBV27,TRBJ2-7
TGTGCCAGCAGCAAATCATTGGACAGGGGGCTGATGTACGAGCAGTACTTC,CASSKSLDRGLMYEQYF,NA,NA,TRBV21-1,TRBJ2-7
TGTGCCAGCAGTCCCCGGGACAGGGAAGCTTTCTTT,CASSPRDREAFF,TRBD1,few,TRBV6-1,TRBJ1-1
TGTGCCAGCAGCTTAGTGGGGGGATCCACCTACAATGAGCAGTTCTTC,CASSLVGGSTYNEQFF,NA,few,TRBV7-6,TRBJ2-1
TGTGCCTGGAGTGTACAGATAATGAACACTGAAGCTTTCTTT,CAWSVQIMNTEAFF,NA,NA,TRBV30,TRBJ1-1
TGTGCCAGTAGTTCCGGGACAGGAGACTACGAGCAGTACTTC,CASSSGTGDYEQYF,TRBD1,NA,TRBV19,TRBJ2-7
TGTGCCTGGAGTTTAGGGGGGACAGCACGAAATGAGCAGTTCTTC,CAWSLGGTARNEQFF,NA,few,TRBV30,TRBJ2-1
TGTGCCAGCTCACCAAGGGGGGGCCCCACTGAAGCTTTCTTT,CASSPRGGPTEAFF,NA,NA,TRBV18,TRBJ1-1
TGTGCCAGCAGTCCGCCGGCAGGCTATAATTCACCCCTCCACTTT,CASSPPAGYNSPLHF,NA,few,TRBV7-8,TRBJ1-6
TGTGCCAGCTCACCTGGACTAGCGGGGGTAGAGACCCAGTACTTC,CASSPGLAGVETQYF,TRBD2,few,TRBV18,TRBJ2-5
TGTGCCAGCAGCTTGGGGGGCAAAGAGGCTTTCTTT,CASSLGGKEAFF,NA,NA,TRBV5-6,TRBJ1-1
TGCAGTGCTAGTGACGGGAATGAGCAGTTCTTC,CSASDGNEQFF,NA,few,TRBV20-1,TRBJ2-1
TGCGCCAGCAGCTTGGGGCACCGTCAGGTTTCTGGGGCCAACGTCCTGACTTTC,CASSLGHRQVSGANVLTF,NA,few,TRBV5-1,TRBJ2-6
TGCGCCAGCAGCCAAGATCGGGCTAGCGGGGCGGCGGGAGAGACCCAGTACTTC,CASSQDRASGAAGETQYF,TRBD2,NA,TRBV4-1,TRBJ2-5
TGTGCCAGCTCACCGGGCCTGGTGGAATCTGGGGCCAACGTCCTGACTTTC,CASSPGLVESGANVLTF,NA,NA,TRBV18,TRBJ2-6
TGCGCCAGCAGCTTGTTTGGCGCAGGAGGATCCGGGGAGCTGTTTTTT,CASSLFGAGGSGELFF,NA,NA,TRBV5-1,TRBJ2-2
TGTGCCAGCAGTTTAGTCGGGGGATATAGCAATCAGCCCCAGCATTTT,CASSLVGGYSNQPQHF,NA,few,TRBV28,TRBJ1-5
TGTGCCAGCAGCGTCGGACTAGCTGGAGTCACAGATACGCAGTATTTT,CASSVGLAGVTDTQYF,TRBD2,few,TRBV9,TRBJ2-3
TGTGCCAGCAGCTTGAGTATGGATACGCAGTATTTT,CASSLSMDTQYF,NA,NA,TRBV7-9,TRBJ2-3
TGCGCCAGCAGCCAAGATCGAGAGACCCAGTACTTC,CASSQDRETQYF,NA,NA,TRBV4-1,TRBJ2-5
TGTGCCAGCAGCACACACAGGGGCCCTAACTATGGCTACACCTTC,CASSTHRGPNYGYTF,TRBD1,few,TRBV6-5,TRBJ1-2